The clone carrying this T cell receptor (beta chain) showed up just once. The record originates from a study of blood T cell repertoires in COVID-19. For the study at large: From the United States, Italy and Spain came samples of acute and convalescent COVID-19.

This CDR3 comprises 17 residues. V lost 7 bases to trimming and J lost 1 base, with 20 bases between them. Germline CDR1 is LNHDA and CDR2 is SQIVND (reference sequence). Original handling: Reference gene primer amplification yielded estimated nucleated cell counts. The table came from immunoSEQ multiplex PCR; TCRdb's copy has only in-frame clones and leaves some out. The V and J calls and clone size are taken from that table; D and trimming were inferred from the DNA. The sample contains about 270,000 clones, 88% of which appear only once. The V call is TRBV19, the J call TRBJ1-5; D gene uncertain. The clonotype comes from a woman in her forties or fifties who had recovered from COVID-19. Sequences were obtained from PBMCs or T cells enriched from blood (not recorded which). CDR3 sequence (DNA): TGTGCCAGTAATCCCCTGTGGGGAGAAATAAGCAATCAGCCCCAGCATTTT. This codes for CASNPLWGEISNQPQHF.